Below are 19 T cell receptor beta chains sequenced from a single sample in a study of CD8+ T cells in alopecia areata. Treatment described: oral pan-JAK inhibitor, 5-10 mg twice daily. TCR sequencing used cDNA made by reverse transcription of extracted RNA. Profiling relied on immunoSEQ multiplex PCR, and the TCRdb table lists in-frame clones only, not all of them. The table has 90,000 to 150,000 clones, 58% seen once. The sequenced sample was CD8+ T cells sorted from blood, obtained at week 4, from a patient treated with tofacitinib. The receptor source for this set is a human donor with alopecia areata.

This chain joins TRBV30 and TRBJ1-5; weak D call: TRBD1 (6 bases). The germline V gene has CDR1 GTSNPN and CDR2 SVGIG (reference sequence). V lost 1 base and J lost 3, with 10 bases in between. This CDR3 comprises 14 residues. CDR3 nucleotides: TGTGCCTGGAGTGACGGGGGGGCCAATCAGCCCCAGCATTTT. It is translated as CAWSDGGANQPQHF. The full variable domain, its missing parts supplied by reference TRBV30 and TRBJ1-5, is SQTIHQWPATLVQPVGSPLSLECTVEGTSNPNLYWYRQAAGRGLQLLFYSVGIGQISSEVPQNLSASRPQDRQFILSSKKLLLSDSGFYLCAWSDGGANQPQHFGDGTRLSIL.

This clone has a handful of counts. The CDR3 here is CASSLVPSGQGQRGGYTF. The CDR3 coding sequence is TGTGCCAGCAGCTTAGTTCCCTCAGGACAGGGCCAAAGAGGTGGCTACACCTTC. The rearrangement joins TRBV7-2 to TRBJ1-2; 8 bases align to TRBD1. The CDR3 spans 18 residues. V shed 1 base and J 7 bases; nucleotides not matched to a gene: 17. The germline CDR1 and CDR2 sequences are SGHTA and FQGNSA.

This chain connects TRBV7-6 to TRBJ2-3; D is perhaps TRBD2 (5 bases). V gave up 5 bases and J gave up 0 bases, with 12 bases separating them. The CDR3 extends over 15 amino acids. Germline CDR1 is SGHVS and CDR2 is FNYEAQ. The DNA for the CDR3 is TGTGCCAGCAGCCACGGGTGGACTAGCACAGATACGCAGTATTTT. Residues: CASSHGWTSTDTQYF.

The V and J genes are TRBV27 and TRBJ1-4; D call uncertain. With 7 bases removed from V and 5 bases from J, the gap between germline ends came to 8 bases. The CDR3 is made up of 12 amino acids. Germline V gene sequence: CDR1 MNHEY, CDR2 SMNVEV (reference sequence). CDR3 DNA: TGTGCCAGCAAACAAGGGAATGAAAAACTGTTTTTT. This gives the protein CASKQGNEKLFF. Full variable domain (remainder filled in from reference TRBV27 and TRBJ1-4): EAQVTQNPRYLITVTGKKLTVTCSQNMNHEYMSWYRQDPGLGLRQIYYSMNVEVTDKGDVPEGYKVSRKEKRNFPLILESPSPNQTSLYFCASKQGNEKLFFGSGTQLSVL.

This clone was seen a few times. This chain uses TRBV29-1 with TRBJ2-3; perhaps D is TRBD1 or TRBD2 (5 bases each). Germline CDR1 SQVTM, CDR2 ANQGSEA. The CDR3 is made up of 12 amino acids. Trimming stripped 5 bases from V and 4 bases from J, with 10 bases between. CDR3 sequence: CSVRDDADTQYF. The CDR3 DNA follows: TGCAGCGTTAGGGACGACGCAGATACGCAGTATTTT.

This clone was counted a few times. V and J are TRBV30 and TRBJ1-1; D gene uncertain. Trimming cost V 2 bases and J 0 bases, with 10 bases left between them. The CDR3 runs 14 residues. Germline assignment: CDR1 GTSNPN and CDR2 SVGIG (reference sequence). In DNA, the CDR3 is TGTGCCTGGAGTTTGGTGGATATGAACACTGAAGCTTTCTTT. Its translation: CAWSLVDMNTEAFF.

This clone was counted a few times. The CDR3 here is CASSLQDAGDTQYF. The CDR3 DNA is TGTGCCAGCAGTCTACAGGATGCTGGAGATACGCAGTATTTT. V and J are TRBV28 and TRBJ2-3, with D possibly TRBD1 on 5 matching bases. The length of the CDR3 is 14 residues. Trimming pared 5 bases from V and 5 bases from J, leaving 14 bases between. Germline V gives CDR1 MDHEN, CDR2 SYDVKM.

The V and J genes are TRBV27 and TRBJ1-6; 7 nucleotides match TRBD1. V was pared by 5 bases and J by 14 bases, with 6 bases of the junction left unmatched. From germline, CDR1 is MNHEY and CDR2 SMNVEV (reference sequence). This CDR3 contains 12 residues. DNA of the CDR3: TGTGCCAGCAGTCACCCCACAGGGGCCCTCCACTTT. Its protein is CASSHPTGALHF.

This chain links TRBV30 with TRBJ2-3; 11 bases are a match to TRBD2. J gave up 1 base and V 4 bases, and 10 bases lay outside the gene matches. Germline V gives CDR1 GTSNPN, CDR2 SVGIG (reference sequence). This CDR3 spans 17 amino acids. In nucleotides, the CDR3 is TGTGCCTGGAACCCCCAGACACTAGCGGGGGGCACAGATACGCAGTATTTT. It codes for CAWNPQTLAGGTDTQYF.

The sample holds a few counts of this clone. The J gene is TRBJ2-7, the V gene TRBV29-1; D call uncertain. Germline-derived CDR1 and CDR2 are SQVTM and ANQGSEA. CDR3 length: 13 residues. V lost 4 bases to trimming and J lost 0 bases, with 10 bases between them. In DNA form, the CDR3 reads TGCAGCGTTGTTCCAGATACCTCCTACGAGCAGTACTTC. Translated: CSVVPDTSYEQYF.

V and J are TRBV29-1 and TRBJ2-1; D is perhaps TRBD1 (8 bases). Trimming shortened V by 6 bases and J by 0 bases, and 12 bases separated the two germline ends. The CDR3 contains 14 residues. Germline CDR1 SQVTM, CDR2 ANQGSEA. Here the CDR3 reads CSVGGTGSYNEQFF. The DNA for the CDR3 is TGCAGCGTGGGGGGGACAGGCTCCTACAATGAGCAGTTCTTC.

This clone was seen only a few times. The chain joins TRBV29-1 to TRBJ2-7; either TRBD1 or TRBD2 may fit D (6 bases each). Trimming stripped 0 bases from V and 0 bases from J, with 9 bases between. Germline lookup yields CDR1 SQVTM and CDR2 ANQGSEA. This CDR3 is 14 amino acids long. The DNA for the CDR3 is TGCAGCGTTGAAGAGCGGGACACCTCCTACGAGCAGTACTTC. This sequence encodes CSVEERDTSYEQYF.

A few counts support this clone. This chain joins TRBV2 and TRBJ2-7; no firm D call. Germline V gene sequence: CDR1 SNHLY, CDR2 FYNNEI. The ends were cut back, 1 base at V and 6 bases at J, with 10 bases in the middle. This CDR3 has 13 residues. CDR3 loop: CASSEGILSEQYF. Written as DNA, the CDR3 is TGTGCCAGCAGTGAAGGGATCCTGTCCGAGCAGTACTTC.

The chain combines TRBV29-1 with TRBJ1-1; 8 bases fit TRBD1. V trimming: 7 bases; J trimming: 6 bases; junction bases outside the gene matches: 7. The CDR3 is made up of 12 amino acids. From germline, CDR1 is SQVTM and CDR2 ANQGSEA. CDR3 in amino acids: CSGTGLEPEAFF. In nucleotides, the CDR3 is TGCAGCGGGACAGGGCTCGAGCCTGAAGCTTTCTTT.

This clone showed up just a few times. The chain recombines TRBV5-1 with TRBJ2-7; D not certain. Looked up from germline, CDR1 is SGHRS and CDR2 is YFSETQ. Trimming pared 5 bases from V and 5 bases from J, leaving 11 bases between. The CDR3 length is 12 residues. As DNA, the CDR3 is TGCGCCAGCAGTTTTTCGGTCCACGAGCAGTACTTC. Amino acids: CASSFSVHEQYF.

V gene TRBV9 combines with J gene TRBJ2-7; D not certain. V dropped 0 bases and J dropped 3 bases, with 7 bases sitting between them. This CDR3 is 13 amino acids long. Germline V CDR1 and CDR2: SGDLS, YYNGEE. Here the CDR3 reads CASSVGRDYEQYF. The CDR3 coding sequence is TGTGCCAGCAGCGTAGGCCGAGACTACGAGCAGTACTTC. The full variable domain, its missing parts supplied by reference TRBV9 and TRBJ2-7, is DSGVTQTPKHLITATGQRVTLRCSPRSGDLSVYWYQQSLDQGLQFLIQYYNGEERAKGNILERFSAQQFPDLHSELNLSSLELGDSALYFCASSVGRDYEQYFGPGTRLTVT.

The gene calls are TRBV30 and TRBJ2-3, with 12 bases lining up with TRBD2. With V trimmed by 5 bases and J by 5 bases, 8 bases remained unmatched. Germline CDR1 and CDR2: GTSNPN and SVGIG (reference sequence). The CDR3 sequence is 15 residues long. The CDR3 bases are TGTGCCTGGGCCGGGACTAGCGGGCCAGGAGATACGCAGTATTTT. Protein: CAWAGTSGPGDTQYF.

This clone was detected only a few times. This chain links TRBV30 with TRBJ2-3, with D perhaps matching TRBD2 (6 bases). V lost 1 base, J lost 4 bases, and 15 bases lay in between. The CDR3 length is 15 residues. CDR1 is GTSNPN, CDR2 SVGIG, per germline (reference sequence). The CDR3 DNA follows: TGTGCCTGGAGTGCCTCCCTCGGAGGGGCAGATACGCAGTATTTT. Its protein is CAWSASLGGADTQYF.

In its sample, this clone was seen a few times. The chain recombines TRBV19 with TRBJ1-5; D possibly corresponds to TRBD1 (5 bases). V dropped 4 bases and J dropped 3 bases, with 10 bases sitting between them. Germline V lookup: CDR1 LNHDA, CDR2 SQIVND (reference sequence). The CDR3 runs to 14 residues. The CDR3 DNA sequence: TGTGCCAGTAGTACCGACAGCCCCAATCAGCCCCAGCATTTT. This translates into CASSTDSPNQPQHF.